The T cell receptor (beta chain) described here comes from a study of blood T cells in healthy people across ages. Study overall: With template switching, about one barcoded beta molecule was captured per two T cells. The study's findings and limits: Fewer expanded clones and more diversity marked long-lived versus aged donors.

With a J-beta primer mix and a sample-barcoded 5' primer, a second PCR ran roughly 7 to 11 cycles. Each cDNA molecule, via a template-switch adaptor with 12 random nucleotides, was tagged. All samples yielded 3 million or more CDR3-containing paired-end reads. TCRdb re-called the 5' RACE reads with MiXCR, one entry per CDR3 protein. The sample carries about 650,000 distinct CDR3 sequences, about 32% recorded once. The V segment lost 2 bases and the J segment 6 bases; nucleotides outside the gene matches: 7. Per the germline V gene, CDR1 is ENHRY and CDR2 is SYGVKD. The CDR3 consists of 16 residues. This clonotype was observed at least ten times. The antigen is not known.

The sequencing sample was made of blood. The V and J genes are TRBV10-3 and TRBJ1-5, with 10 bases matching TRBD1. This TCR was recovered from an elderly woman in good health. CDR3 region: CAISEPGQGIGQPQHF. For the CDR3, the DNA is TGTGCCATCAGTGAGCCGGGACAGGGGATCGGTCAGCCCCAGCATTTT.